The 13 T cell receptor beta chains given below trace back to one sample, sequenced in a study of blood T cell repertoires in COVID-19 (dated by TCRdb to 2020 to 2022). The library was prepared using the immunoSEQ multiplex PCR assay. TCRdb retrieved this table from immuneACCESS and kept in-frame rearrangements only. Not all clones are present; in checked studies, unresolved V genes account for under half, and no reason is known for the remainder. The sample data list about 340,000 clones, and roughly 90% of these were observed just once. About 7% of the sample rests with the top ten. Sequencing was carried out using peripheral blood. Receptor source: a woman aged 70-85 years with COVID-19, enrolled during active disease.

The gene calls are TRBV7-3 and TRBJ2-3, with 14 bases matching TRBD2. V shed 2 bases and J 9 bases; nucleotides not matched to a gene: 7. CDR3 length equals 16 residues. Germline CDR1 SGHTA, CDR2 FQGTGA. This CDR3 reads CASSLQTSGGADTQYF. In DNA, the CDR3 is TGTGCCAGCAGCTTACAGACTAGCGGGGGGGCCGACACGCAGTATTTT.

The chain has TRBV6-1 and TRBJ2-1; TRBD1 agrees at 7 bases. Germline loops: CDR1 MNHNS, CDR2 SASEGT. The CDR3 totals 15 residues. V trimming: 2 bases; J trimming: 2 bases; junction bases outside the gene matches: 3. The CDR3 region has the DNA TGTGCCAGCAGTGAAACAGGGGCCACCTACAATGAGCAGTTCTTC. Protein sequence: CASSETGATYNEQFF.

Comment on this clone: Different DNA sequences within this sample yield the same CDR3. The chain recombines TRBV7-8 with TRBJ1-1; a possible D gene is TRBD1 (5 bases). V was cut by 5 bases and J by 1 base, with 8 bases left in between. Germline lookup yields CDR1 SGHVS and CDR2 FQNEAQ. There are 13 residues in the CDR3. DNA for the CDR3: TGTGCCAGCAGCCTACAGGAGAACACTGAAGCTTTCTTT. This encodes CASSLQENTEAFF.

This chain joins TRBV7-2 and TRBJ1-2; 8 bases line up with TRBD1. This CDR3 spans 17 amino acids. CDR1 and CDR2 from the germline V gene are SGHTA and FQGNSA. V lost 1 base, J lost 4 bases, and 11 bases stayed unmatched. Written as DNA, the CDR3 is TGTGCCAGCAGCTTAGATACAGGGGGTAGGGGTGGCTATGGCTACACCTTC. This translates into CASSLDTGGRGGYGYTF.

This clone showed up just once. This chain uses TRBV9 with TRBJ1-6; D is uncertain. CDR1 and CDR2 (germline): SGDLS, YYNGEE. This CDR3 contains 16 residues. Trimming took off 0 bases at V and 0 bases at J, with 7 bases between the two ends. CDR3 sequence: CASSVGPSSYNSPLHF. Written as DNA, the CDR3 is TGTGCCAGCAGCGTAGGTCCGTCCTCCTATAATTCACCCCTCCACTTT.

The chain employs TRBV19 and TRBJ2-5, with D perhaps matching TRBD1 (5 bases). Trimming pared 3 bases from V and 2 bases from J, leaving 10 bases between. Germline values: CDR1 LNHDA, CDR2 SQIVND (reference sequence). This CDR3 comprises 14 residues. CDR3 DNA sequence: TGTGCCAGTAGTATTCAGACAGCACAAGAGACCCAGTACTTC. Translation: CASSIQTAQETQYF.

This CDR3 reads CASSLDFDYNEQFF. The CDR3 coding sequence is TGTGCCAGCAGCCTGGACTTTGACTACAATGAGCAGTTCTTC. The chain carries TRBV11-2 and TRBJ2-1; D is perhaps TRBD2 (5 bases). This CDR3 is built from 14 residues. Between the trimmed V and J ends, which lost 5 bases and 3 bases, there was a span of 11 bases. Germline V CDR1 and CDR2: SGHAT, FQNNGV.

There are a few counts of this clone. V and J are TRBV11-1 and TRBJ2-3, with D unresolved. Looked up from germline, CDR1 is SGHAT and CDR2 is FQDESV (reference sequence). This CDR3 has 13 residues. Trimming took 2 bases from V and 5 from J, leaving 8 bases between them. The CDR3 is CASSLSRVDTQYF. In nucleotides, the CDR3 is TGTGCCAGCAGCTTATCACGAGTAGATACGCAGTATTTT.

This rearrangement joins TRBV4-1 to TRBJ2-3; 7 bases agree with TRBD1. With 8 bases clipped from V and 2 bases from J, the junction kept 10 bases outside the gene matches. Germline CDR1 MGHRA, CDR2 YSYEKL. This CDR3 is 15 amino acids long. The CDR3 sequence is CASSKRGQDTDTQYF. Written as DNA, the CDR3 is TGCGCCAGCTCAAAGAGGGGGCAAGACACAGATACGCAGTATTTT.

The CDR3 sequence: CASSFPSFSEGANYGYTF. CDR3 sequence (DNA): TGTGCCAGCAGCTTTCCTTCATTTTCAGAGGGGGCTAACTATGGCTACACCTTC. The chain is built from TRBV5-4 and TRBJ1-2, with D tentatively TRBD1 (6 bases). This CDR3 is 18 amino acids long. Germline assignment: CDR1 SGHNT and CDR2 YYREEE (reference sequence). Trimming removed 2 bases from V and 0 bases from J, with 20 bases in between.

This chain links TRBV9 with TRBJ2-5, with TRBD2 matching 8 bases. The CDR3 is made up of 16 amino acids. Germline-derived CDR1 and CDR2 are SGDLS and YYNGEE. The V gene end was trimmed by 3 bases and the J gene end by 4 bases; junction bases not matched to a gene: 11. CDR3 region: CASSASGTSVTETQYF. CDR3 bases: TGTGCCAGCAGCGCTTCCGGGACTAGTGTTACAGAGACCCAGTACTTC.

This sequence joins TRBV18 and TRBJ1-6, with 7 bases lining up with TRBD1. Trimming at V came to 4 bases and at J to 10 bases, leaving 4 bases not matched to a gene. The CDR3 consists of 13 residues. The germline V gene has CDR1 KGHSH and CDR2 LQKENI. CDR3 region: CASSRDSSSPLHF. The CDR3 nucleotides are TGTGCCAGCTCACGGGACAGCTCGTCACCCCTCCACTTT. Using reference TRBV18 and TRBJ1-6 for the parts outside the CDR3, the full variable domain is NAGVMQNPRHLVRRRGQEARLRCSPMKGHSHVYWYRQLPEEGLKFMVYLQKENIIDESGMPKERFSAEFPKEGPSILRIQQVVRGDSAAYFCASSRDSSSPLHFGNGTRLTVT.

About this clone itself: The sample contains more than one DNA sequence encoding this CDR3. V usage is TRBV2 and J usage is TRBJ1-3; no clear D. Trimming left V 2 bases short and J 4 bases short, with 3 bases between. Per the germline V gene, CDR1 is SNHLY and CDR2 is FYNNEI. The CDR3 totals 12 residues. The CDR3 region has the DNA TGTGCCAGCAGTGAATCGGGAAACACCATATATTTT. Protein: CASSESGNTIYF.